This TCR beta chain was sequenced in a study of T-cell reconstitution after alpha-beta-depleted transplantation in children. General study points: Roughly two months post-transplant, alpha-beta T cells reportedly originated from several hundred graft clones that had expanded. Newly generated T cells supplied most T-cell counts and diversity one year post-transplant. The origin of high day-60 TCRbeta diversity in some patients lay in surviving recipient T cells and thymic progenitors.

Unique molecular identifiers were incorporated when the TCRbeta library was constructed. MiXCR was run by TCRdb on the PCR reads, yielding one entry per CDR3 protein. The sample includes about 140,000 distinct CDR3 sequences, around 8.8% seen only once; the top ten take 15% to 20%. Germline V gene lookup returns CDR1 SGHVS and CDR2 FQNEAQ. CDR3 length: 17 amino acids. V lost 2 bases and J 0 bases, leaving 13 bases between the germline ends. Worth noting for this clonotype: Antigen specificity is unknown.

The chain links TRBV7-8 to TRBJ1-4; the D gene is possibly TRBD1 (5 bases). The specimen comprised PBMCs, mostly from graft donor cells, sampled 180 days after TCRalphabeta/CD19-depleted stem cell transplant. This receptor was identified in a female patient between 2 and 15 years old who had a stem cell transplant for congenital amegakaryocytic thrombocytopenia, so the T cells may come from the graft donor. The CDR3 loop is CASSLMRGFPTNEKLFF. The CDR3 region has the DNA TGTGCCAGCAGCTTAATGCGGGGGTTTCCAACTAATGAAAAACTGTTTTTT.